The clone carrying this T cell receptor beta chain has only a few counts. This CDR3 region has 12 residues. The ends were cut back, 3 bases at V and 6 bases at J, with 9 bases in the middle. CDR1 is SGHAT, CDR2 FQDESV, per germline (reference sequence). This specimen comes from a study of OX40 agonist ivuxolimab in advanced cancers. About the study: Patients in the trial were receiving intravenous ivuxolimab every 2 weeks, at doses of 0.01 to 10 mg/kg. Partial responses were recorded for three patients, including one with hepatocellular carcinoma and two with cutaneous melanoma. Patients undergoing dose escalation presented with hepatocellular carcinoma, melanoma, renal cell or head and neck cancer.

Repertoires were generated with immunoSEQ multiplex PCR, while TCRdb's copy carries only in-frame clones and drops some. There are 30,000 to 40,000 clones in the sample; approximately 80% occur only once, and less than 15% lies in the top ten. This clonotype originated in an adult with an advanced solid tumor such as melanoma, head and neck, liver or kidney cancer. This rearrangement joins TRBV11-1 to TRBJ2-7; D gene uncertain. The sequenced sample was CD4+ or CD8+ T cells sorted from blood, obtained in a trial of the OX40 agonist ivuxolimab. The DNA for the CDR3 is TGTGCCAGCAGCTTCGATTTTAGCGAGCAGTACTTC. It codes for CASSFDFSEQYF. Full variable domain (outside the CDR3, taken from reference TRBV11-1 and TRBJ2-7): EAEVAQSPRYKITEKSQAVAFWCDPISGHATLYWYRQILGQGPELLVQFQDESVVDDSQLPKDRFSAERLKGVDSTLKIQPAELGDSAMYLCASSFDFSEQYFGPGTRLTVT.